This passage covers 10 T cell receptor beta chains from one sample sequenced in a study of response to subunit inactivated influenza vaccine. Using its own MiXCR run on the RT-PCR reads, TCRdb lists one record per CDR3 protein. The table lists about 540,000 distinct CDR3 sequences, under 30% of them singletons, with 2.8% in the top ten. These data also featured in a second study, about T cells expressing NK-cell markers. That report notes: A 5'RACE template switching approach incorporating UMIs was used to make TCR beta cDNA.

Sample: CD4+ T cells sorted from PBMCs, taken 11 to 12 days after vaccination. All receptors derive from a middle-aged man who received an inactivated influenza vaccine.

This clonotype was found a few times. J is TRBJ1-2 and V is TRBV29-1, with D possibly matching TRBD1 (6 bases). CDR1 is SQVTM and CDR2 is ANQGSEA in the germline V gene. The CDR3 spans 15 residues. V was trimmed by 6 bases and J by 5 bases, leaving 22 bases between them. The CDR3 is CSVAPIWTAEYGYTF. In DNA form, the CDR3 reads TGCAGCGTCGCCCCAATTTGGACAGCAGAATATGGCTACACCTTC.

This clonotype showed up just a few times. The CDR3 DNA is TGTGCCAGCAGACGTGCAGGGGGCTCTAACTATGGCTACACCTTC. Its translation: CASRRAGGSNYGYTF. V usage is TRBV28 and J usage is TRBJ1-2; 8 bases are a match to TRBD1. Trimming cost V 6 bases and J 0 bases; bases outside gene matches: 6. Germline V gives CDR1 MDHEN, CDR2 SYDVKM. This CDR3 is built from 15 residues.

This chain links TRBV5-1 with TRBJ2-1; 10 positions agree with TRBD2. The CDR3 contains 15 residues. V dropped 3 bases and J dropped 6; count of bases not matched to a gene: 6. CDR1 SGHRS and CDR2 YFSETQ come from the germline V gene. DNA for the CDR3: TGCGCCAGCAGCTCTCTAGCGGGAGAGGTCAATGAGCAGTTCTTC. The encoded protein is CASSSLAGEVNEQFF.

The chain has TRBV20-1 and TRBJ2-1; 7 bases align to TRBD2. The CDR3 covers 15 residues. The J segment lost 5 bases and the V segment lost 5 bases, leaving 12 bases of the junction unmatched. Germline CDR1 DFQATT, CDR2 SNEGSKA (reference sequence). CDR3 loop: CSAGHSSGGNNEQFF. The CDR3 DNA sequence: TGCAGTGCTGGACACTCTAGCGGAGGAAACAATGAGCAGTTCTTC.

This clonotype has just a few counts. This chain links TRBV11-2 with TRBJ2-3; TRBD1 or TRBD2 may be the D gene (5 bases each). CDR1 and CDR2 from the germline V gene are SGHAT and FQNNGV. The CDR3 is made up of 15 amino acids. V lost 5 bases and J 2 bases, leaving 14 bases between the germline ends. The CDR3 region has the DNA TGTGCCAGCAGCCCCACCGGGACGTACACAGATACGCAGTATTTT. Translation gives CASSPTGTYTDTQYF.

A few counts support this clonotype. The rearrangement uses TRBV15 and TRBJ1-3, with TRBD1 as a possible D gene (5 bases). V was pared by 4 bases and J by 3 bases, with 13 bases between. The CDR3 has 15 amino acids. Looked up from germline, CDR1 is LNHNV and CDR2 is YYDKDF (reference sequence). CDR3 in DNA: TGTGCCACCAGCACCGACAGCCCAGTTGGAAACACCATATATTTT. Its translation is CATSTDSPVGNTIYF.

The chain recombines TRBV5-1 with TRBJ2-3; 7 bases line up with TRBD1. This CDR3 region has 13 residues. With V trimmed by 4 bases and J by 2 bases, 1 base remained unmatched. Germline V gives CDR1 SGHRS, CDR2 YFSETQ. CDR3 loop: CASSGTATDTQYF. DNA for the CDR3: TGCGCCAGCAGCGGGACAGCCACAGATACGCAGTATTTT.

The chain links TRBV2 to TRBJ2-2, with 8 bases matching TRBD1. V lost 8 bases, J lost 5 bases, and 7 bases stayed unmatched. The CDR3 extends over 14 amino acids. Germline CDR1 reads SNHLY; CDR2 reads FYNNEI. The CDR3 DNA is TGTGCCAGCGAGCAGGGGGCGCAGACCGGGGAGCTGTTTTTT. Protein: CASEQGAQTGELFF.

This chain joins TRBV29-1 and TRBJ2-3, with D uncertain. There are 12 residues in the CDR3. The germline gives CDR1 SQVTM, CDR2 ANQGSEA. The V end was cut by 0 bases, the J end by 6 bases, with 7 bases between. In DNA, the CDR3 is TGCAGCGTTGAAGATCAAAGGGATACGCAGTATTTT. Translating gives CSVEDQRDTQYF.

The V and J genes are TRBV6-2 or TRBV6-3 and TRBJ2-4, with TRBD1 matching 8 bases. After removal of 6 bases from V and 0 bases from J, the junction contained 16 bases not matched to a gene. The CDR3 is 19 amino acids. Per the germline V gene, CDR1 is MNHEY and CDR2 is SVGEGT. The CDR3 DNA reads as TGTGCCAGCAGCCCTGGACAGGGCCTAATTGACCTAGCCAAAAACATTCAGTACTTC. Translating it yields CASSPGQGLIDLAKNIQYF.